The 22 T cell receptor beta chains below all came from one sample that was sequenced in a study of T-cell reconstitution after alpha-beta-depleted transplantation in children (dated by TCRdb to 2015 to 2016). To prepare the library, PCR was applied. The sequencer was an Illumina HiSeq 2500. TCR library preparation used molecular barcoding, with unique molecular identifiers applied to normalize quantification of the TCRbeta repertoire. The public reads were run again by TCRdb, first through fastp at Q25 and then through MiXCR, and only productive beta chains were kept. One record per CDR3 amino acid sequence lists the most common genes and DNA. The table for this sample lists 300,000 to 350,000 distinct CDR3 sequences; 15% to 20% of them were counted only once. The ten biggest clones cover about 41% of the sample. The sample's treatment or condition label is to be understood as: allogeneic hematopoietic cell transplantation with graft depleted of TCRalphabeta T cells and CD19 B cells.

Sequencing was performed on PBMCs, mostly from graft donor cells, taken 360 days after TCRalphabeta/CD19-depleted stem cell transplant. The receptor set was obtained from a male patient between 2 and 9 years old who had a stem cell transplant for acute lymphoblastic leukemia, so the T cells may come from the graft donor.

This clonotype turned up a few times. The chain has TRBV20-1 and TRBJ2-3; D not resolved. Germline CDR1 and CDR2: DFQATT and SNEGSKA (reference sequence). V lost 5 bases and J lost 0, with 12 bases in between. The CDR3 contains 14 residues. CDR3: CSAHTETSTDTQYF. The CDR3 DNA reads as TGCAGTGCTCACACAGAGACTAGCACAGATACGCAGTATTTT.

The CDR3 loop reads CASSPRMGTQYF. CDR3 sequence (DNA): TGCGCCAGCAGCCCTAGGATGGGGACCCAGTACTTC. The V gene is TRBV5-1, the J gene TRBJ2-5; D remains unclear. V was pared by 4 bases and J by 7 bases, with 11 bases between. This CDR3 is 12 amino acids long. Germline assignment: CDR1 SGHRS and CDR2 YFSETQ.

This clonotype has only a few counts. This sequence joins TRBV11-2 and TRBJ2-7; D not certain. The CDR3 runs 11 residues. Germline lookup yields CDR1 SGHAT and CDR2 FQNNGV. The V gene lost 4 bases and the J gene lost 5 bases, with 6 bases spanning the gap. The DNA for the CDR3 is TGTGCCAGCAGCTCCCCCGACGAGCAGTACTTC. Translation gives CASSSPDEQYF.

This clonotype appeared many times. This chain joins TRBV4-3 and TRBJ2-2; 16 bases match TRBD2. The CDR3 is 21 residues long. J was trimmed by 10 bases and V by 3 bases; bases with no gene match: 20. Germline CDR1 reads LGHNA; CDR2 reads YSLEER. The CDR3 sequence: CASSHPPGLAGGPKGVLELFF. Here the CDR3 DNA reads TGCGCCAGCAGCCACCCCCCGGGACTAGCGGGAGGGCCAAAGGGAGTATTGGAGCTGTTTTTT.

Notes on this clonotype: The conserved phenylalanine or tryptophan is not found at the CDR3 terminus, so this likely reflects a read error. This chain connects TRBV4-1 to TRBJ1-1; D call uncertain. V lost 2 bases, J lost 3 bases, and 7 bases lay in between. This CDR3 is built from 13 residues. The germline V gene encodes CDR1 MGHRA and CDR2 YSYEKL. This CDR3 reads CASSQWQDTEAFY. The CDR3 nucleotides are TGCGCCAGCAGCCAATGGCAGGACACTGAAGCTTTCTAT.

A few counts support this clonotype. The CDR3 loop reads CASGWGLATLHF. The CDR3 DNA is TGTGCCAGCGGGTGGGGCCTCGCCACCCTCCACTTT. The V and J genes are TRBV6-1 and TRBJ1-6; a possible D gene is TRBD1 (5 bases). This CDR3 spans 12 amino acids. Trimming removed 8 bases from V and 14 bases from J, with 16 bases in between. Germline V gives CDR1 MNHNS, CDR2 SASEGT.

This clonotype showed up just a few times. The CDR3 loop is CASNSFRGGGEQYF. CDR3 DNA sequence: TGTGCCAGCAACTCATTTAGGGGAGGTGGCGAGCAGTACTTC. This chain links TRBV3-1 with TRBJ2-7; weak D call: TRBD2 (6 bases). V was cut by 7 bases and J by 6 bases, with 19 bases left in between. The CDR3 spans 14 residues. Germline V gene lookup returns CDR1 LGHDT and CDR2 YNNKEL (reference sequence).

This chain uses TRBV18 with TRBJ1-4, with no clear D. CDR1 is KGHSH and CDR2 is LQKENI in the germline V gene. V dropped 1 base and J dropped 8 bases, with 11 bases sitting between them. CDR3 length: 14 residues. The DNA for the CDR3 is TGTGCCAGCTCACCACAAGGGCGAGTCGAAAAACTGTTTTTT. Its translation: CASSPQGRVEKLFF.

This clonotype was observed a handful of times. The chain joins TRBV9 to TRBJ2-7; 8 positions agree with TRBD2. The CDR3 is 14 amino acids. Per the germline V gene, CDR1 is SGDLS and CDR2 is YYNGEE. J gave up 3 bases and V 0 bases, and 2 bases lay outside the gene matches. As DNA, the CDR3 is TGTGCCAGCAGCGTAGAGGGGACTAGCTACGAGCAGTACTTC. Its protein is CASSVEGTSYEQYF.

The J gene is TRBJ1-1, the V gene TRBV29-1; tentatively, D is TRBD1 (6 bases). CDR3 length equals 14 residues. Germline V CDR1 and CDR2: SQVTM, ANQGSEA. With 4 bases removed from V and 4 bases from J, the gap between germline ends came to 16 bases. The chain's CDR3 is CSVVSLPRGTEAFF. The CDR3 DNA follows: TGCAGCGTTGTATCGCTCCCCAGGGGCACTGAAGCTTTCTTT.

This clonotype showed up many times. The V call is TRBV5-1, the J call TRBJ2-1, with 9 bases that match TRBD1. Germline values: CDR1 SGHRS, CDR2 YFSETQ. The CDR3 contains 13 residues. The V and J ends lost 6 bases and 7 bases, in that order; junction bases with no gene match: 5. CDR3 coding DNA: TGCGCCAGCATAGGGGACAGGGTGAATGAGCAGTTCTTC. Its translation: CASIGDRVNEQFF.

The rearrangement uses TRBV29-1 and TRBJ2-5; D unclear. The germline V gene encodes CDR1 SQVTM and CDR2 ANQGSEA. This CDR3 is 14 amino acids long. Between the trimmed V and J ends, which lost 4 bases and 5 bases, there was a span of 17 bases. The CDR3 DNA is TGCAGCGTTGGAGGAGTGGGTTATTGGGAGACCCAGTACTTC. This translates into CSVGGVGYWETQYF. Combining the CDR3 with reference TRBV29-1 and TRBJ2-5 gives the whole variable domain SAVISQKPSRDICQRGTSLTIQCQVDSQVTMMFWYRQQPGQSLTLIATANQGSEATYESGFVIDKFPISRPNLTFSTLTVSNMSPEDSSIYLCSVGGVGYWETQYFGPGTRLLVL.

The chain combines TRBV5-1 with TRBJ1-1; D not certain. The CDR3 consists of 14 residues. In germline, CDR1 is SGHRS, CDR2 YFSETQ. The V gene lost 4 bases and the J gene lost 0 bases, with 10 bases spanning the gap. The CDR3 is CASSRRAVNTEAFF. The CDR3 nucleotides are TGCGCCAGCAGCCGTAGGGCAGTGAACACTGAAGCTTTCTTT.

The V and J genes are TRBV5-1 and TRBJ2-1, with D maybe TRBD1 (6 bases). CDR1 is SGHRS and CDR2 is YFSETQ in the germline V gene. V was pared by 4 bases and J by 7 bases, with 33 bases between. The length of the CDR3 is 20 residues. The CDR3 DNA sequence: TGCGCCAGCAGCCCAGAAGCACCAGGGGTCGTCTTAATGGATCTTAATGAGCAGTTCTTC. Translated: CASSPEAPGVVLMDLNEQFF.

This clonotype was counted a few times. V usage is TRBV4-3 and J usage is TRBJ2-1; D not resolved. V was pared by 3 bases and J by 0 bases, with 12 bases between. In germline, CDR1 is LGHNA, CDR2 YSLEER. This CDR3 has 16 residues. The CDR3 sequence is CASSHIPRSSYNEQFF. CDR3 nucleotide sequence: TGCGCCAGCAGCCACATTCCCCGGAGCTCCTACAATGAGCAGTTCTTC.

In this sample, this clonotype turned up many times. The V gene is TRBV29-1, the J gene TRBJ2-5, with D possibly TRBD2 on 5 matching bases. With 4 bases removed from V and 7 bases from J, the gap between germline ends came to 10 bases. CDR3 length equals 11 residues. Germline V gene data show CDR1 as SQVTM and CDR2 as ANQGSEA. The CDR3 DNA sequence: TGCAGCGTTGGGGGAGATAGGACCCAGTACTTC. Translated, it gives CSVGGDRTQYF.

The chain links TRBV20-1 to TRBJ2-1; 9 bases are a match to TRBD2. This CDR3 has 14 residues. Trimming at V came to 6 bases and at J to 2 bases, leaving 5 bases not matched to a gene. Germline V lookup: CDR1 DFQATT, CDR2 SNEGSKA (reference sequence). In nucleotides, the CDR3 is TGCAGTGCGCCGACTAGCGGACCCTACAATGAGCAGTTCTTC. Protein: CSAPTSGPYNEQFF.

The CDR3 region is CASSSGTENQPQHF. The CDR3, as DNA: TGTGCCAGCAGTTCGGGGACAGAAAATCAGCCCCAGCATTTT. V and J are TRBV12-3 or TRBV12-4 and TRBJ1-5, with 7 bases that match TRBD1. The CDR3 runs to 14 residues. V lost 4 bases, J lost 4 bases, and 4 bases stayed unmatched.

V usage is TRBV10-3 and J usage is TRBJ2-1; TRBD2 matches 11 bases. J was trimmed by 15 bases and V by 4 bases; bases with no gene match: 8. The CDR3 contains 13 residues. Germline assignment: CDR1 ENHRY and CDR2 SYGVKD. This CDR3 reads CAISASSGRTWFF. The CDR3 coding sequence is TGTGCCATCAGTGCTTCTAGCGGGAGGACTTGGTTCTTC.

V gene TRBV4-1 combines with J gene TRBJ1-5; possibly TRBD1 for D (6 bases). Germline CDR1 reads MGHRA; CDR2 reads YSYEKL. V lost 0 bases and J lost 4, with 10 bases in between. The CDR3 contains 15 residues. DNA for the CDR3: TGCGCCAGCAGCCAAGATGGCCAGGGGAATCAGCCCCAGCATTTT. Translated, it gives CASSQDGQGNQPQHF.

The chain employs TRBV29-1 and TRBJ2-5; unclear D gene. The CDR3 covers 14 residues. Germline CDR1 and CDR2: SQVTM and ANQGSEA. The germline V and J ends were trimmed by 4 bases and 5 bases, with 17 bases remaining between them. In DNA form, the CDR3 reads TGCAGCGTTGGTCTTCGTGGGTCCCAGGAGACCCAGTACTTC. As protein: CSVGLRGSQETQYF. Based on the CDR3 plus reference TRBV29-1 and TRBJ2-5, the full variable domain is SAVISQKPSRDICQRGTSLTIQCQVDSQVTMMFWYRQQPGQSLTLIATANQGSEATYESGFVIDKFPISRPNLTFSTLTVSNMSPEDSSIYLCSVGLRGSQETQYFGPGTRLLVL.

The chain recombines TRBV5-1 with TRBJ2-3; 9 bases are a match to TRBD1. The germline CDR1 and CDR2 sequences are SGHRS and YFSETQ. This CDR3 spans 15 amino acids. The ends lost 3 bases at V and 1 base at J; junction bases unmatched: 3. Here the CDR3 DNA reads TGCGCCAGCAGCTCGAGGACAGGGGGCACAGATACGCAGTATTTT. As protein: CASSSRTGGTDTQYF. Full variable domain (remainder filled in from reference TRBV5-1 and TRBJ2-3): KAGVTQTPRYLIKTRGQQVTLSCSPISGHRSVSWYQQTPGQGLQFLFEYFSETQRNKGNFPGRFSGRQFSNSRSEMNVSTLELGDSALYLCASSSRTGGTDTQYFGPGTRLTVL.